The 30 T cell receptor beta chains below were found in one sample sequenced in a study of T-cell reconstitution after alpha-beta-depleted transplantation in children. Molecular barcoding with unique molecular identifiers was used for the TCRbeta library. TCRdb recomputed calls from the PCR reads with MiXCR, one row per CDR3 protein. The data show about 110,000 distinct CDR3 sequences, 5.5% to 6.5% seen once. The material sequenced was PBMCs, mostly from graft donor cells, taken 360 days after TCRalphabeta/CD19-depleted stem cell transplant. These receptors came from a male patient between 2 and 15 years old who had a stem cell transplant for acute lymphoblastic leukemia, so the T cells may come from the graft donor.

This clonotype was found many times. The chain employs TRBV4-3 and TRBJ2-1; 14 positions agree with TRBD2. From germline, CDR1 is LGHNA and CDR2 YSLEER. This CDR3 has 18 amino acids. With 2 bases clipped from V and 4 bases from J, the junction kept 7 bases outside the gene matches. The CDR3 sequence is CASSQFFRTSGRYNEQFF. The CDR3 DNA reads TGCGCCAGCAGCCAATTTTTTCGGACTAGCGGGAGGTACAATGAGCAGTTCTTC.

The chain is built from TRBV15 and TRBJ2-5; tentatively, D is TRBD1 (5 bases). The germline V gene has CDR1 LNHNV and CDR2 YYDKDF (reference sequence). Trimming cost V 0 bases and J 6 bases, with 14 bases left between them. The CDR3 is made up of 15 amino acids. The CDR3 reads CATSRDRGTTKTQYF. In DNA form, the CDR3 reads TGTGCCACCAGCAGAGATAGGGGAACGACGAAGACCCAGTACTTC.

This rearrangement joins TRBV5-1 to TRBJ1-2; 7 bases align to TRBD1. V was pared by 4 bases and J by 4 bases, with 10 bases of the junction left unmatched. Germline assignment: CDR1 SGHRS and CDR2 YFSETQ. The CDR3 is 15 residues long. The CDR3 nucleotides read TGCGCCAGCAGCATCCCCGGGACAGATCTCTATGGCTACACCTTC. It yields the protein CASSIPGTDLYGYTF.

In nucleotides, the CDR3 is TGTGCCAGCAAACTAGGGGGCGCATTCTATGGCTACACCTTC. Translated: CASKLGGAFYGYTF. V and J are TRBV6-5 and TRBJ1-2, with 7 bases identical to TRBD1. The V segment lost 7 bases and the J segment 4 bases; nucleotides outside the gene matches: 9. The CDR3 is made up of 14 amino acids. The germline V gene has CDR1 MNHEY and CDR2 SVGAGI.

This clonotype was recorded at least ten times. The CDR3 DNA follows: TGTGCCAGCAGCGTACTGGGGAACGGTGAGCAGTACTTC. It codes for CASSVLGNGEQYF. This chain links TRBV9 with TRBJ2-7; D remains ambiguous. The CDR3 sequence is 13 residues long. Trimming pared 1 base from V and 7 bases from J, leaving 12 bases between. In germline, CDR1 is SGDLS, CDR2 YYNGEE.

About this clonotype itself: A much larger clone differs by one base, so this may be a read error. The V gene is TRBV20-1, the J gene TRBJ2-1; 11 bases line up with TRBD2. Germline CDR1 reads DFQATT; CDR2 reads SNEGSKA (reference sequence). This CDR3 contains 13 residues. The CDR3 bases are TGCAGGCCCGGGACTAGCGGATACAATGGGCAGTTCTTC. This translates into CRPGTSGYNGQFF.

A note on this clonotype: This sequence may be a read error, since a much larger clone differs from it by one base. V is TRBV6-2 or TRBV6-3 and J is TRBJ2-3; D remains ambiguous. Germline V gene data show CDR1 as MNHEY and CDR2 as SVGEGT. Trimming left V 10 bases short and J 3 bases short, with 14 bases between. CDR3 size: 13 residues. In DNA, the CDR3 is TGTGCCATCCAAGGCTACCTGACAGATACGCAGTATTTT. Protein sequence: CAIQGYLTDTQYF.

The chain carries TRBV27 and TRBJ2-7; 9 bases match TRBD1. The V gene end was trimmed by 4 bases and the J gene end by 0 bases; junction bases not matched to a gene: 4. CDR1 and CDR2 (germline): MNHEY, SMNVEV (reference sequence). CDR3 size: 15 residues. CDR3 in amino acids: CASSSGTGPSYEQYF. CDR3 nucleotide sequence: TGTGCCAGCAGTTCCGGGACAGGGCCCTCCTACGAGCAGTACTTC.

This clonotype was seen repeatedly, ten times or more. The chain has TRBV7-9 and TRBJ1-4; weak D call: TRBD1 (5 bases). Germline V gene sequence: CDR1 SEHNR, CDR2 FQNEAQ (reference sequence). The CDR3 extends over 14 amino acids. V shed 5 bases and J shed 2 bases, with 9 bases lying between them. In DNA form, the CDR3 reads TGTGCCAGCAGCCCACCAGGGACTAATGAAAAACTGTTTTTT. Residues: CASSPPGTNEKLFF.

This clonotype was counted only a few times. The V gene is TRBV27, the J gene TRBJ2-1; 9 bases align to TRBD1. With 7 bases clipped from V and 4 bases from J, the junction kept 14 bases outside the gene matches. The CDR3 extends over 17 amino acids. Germline CDR1 reads MNHEY; CDR2 reads SMNVEV (reference sequence). Here the CDR3 DNA reads TGTGCCAGCACTCACCTTCCGGGACAGGGAATGTACAATGAGCAGTTCTTC. Translating it yields CASTHLPGQGMYNEQFF.

This clonotype was picked up a small number of times. The genes are TRBV6-1 and TRBJ1-5; D remains unclear. Trimming took off 0 bases at V and 0 bases at J, with 9 bases between the two ends. The germline V gene has CDR1 MNHNS and CDR2 SASEGT. The CDR3 length is 16 residues. CDR3 loop: CASSEAQWLSNQPQHF. As DNA, the CDR3 is TGTGCCAGCAGTGAAGCTCAGTGGCTTAGCAATCAGCCCCAGCATTTT.

This clonotype was seen at least ten times. The rearrangement joins TRBV12-3 or TRBV12-4 to TRBJ2-7; weak D call: TRBD2 (6 bases). CDR3 size: 15 residues. Trimming took 3 bases from V and 3 from J, leaving 15 bases between them. CDR3 bases: TGTGCCAGCAGTTTTGCTTGGGACTCTTTCTACGAGCAGTACTTC. Protein: CASSFAWDSFYEQYF.

The J gene is TRBJ2-5, the V gene TRBV5-5, with D possibly being TRBD2 (5 bases). The germline gives CDR1 SGHKS, CDR2 YYEKEE (reference sequence). The CDR3 length is 16 residues. V lost 5 bases and J 0 bases, leaving 17 bases between the germline ends. CDR3 amino acids: CASSLGGGGYQETQYF. CDR3 nucleotide sequence: TGTGCCAGCAGTTTAGGTGGCGGCGGGTACCAAGAGACCCAGTACTTC. Together with reference TRBV5-5 and TRBJ2-5, the CDR3 gives the full variable domain: DAGVTQSPTHLIKTRGQQVTLRCSPISGHKSVSWYQQVLGQGPQFIFQYYEKEERGRGNFPDRFSARQFPNYSSELNVNALLLGDSALYLCASSLGGGGYQETQYFGPGTRLLVL.

The rearrangement uses TRBV7-9 and TRBJ2-7, with a possible D match to TRBD1 (6 bases). Trimming shortened V by 5 bases and J by 2 bases, and 13 bases separated the two germline ends. Germline V gene lookup returns CDR1 SEHNR and CDR2 FQNEAQ (reference sequence). CDR3 length equals 14 residues. CDR3 sequence: CASSTPGHAYEQYF. The CDR3 DNA is TGTGCCAGCAGCACCCCGGGACACGCCTACGAGCAGTACTTC.

The chain combines TRBV9 with TRBJ2-2; a possible D gene is TRBD1 (6 bases). Trimming shortened V by 3 bases and J by 6 bases, and 12 bases separated the two germline ends. This CDR3 has 14 amino acids. Germline V gives CDR1 SGDLS, CDR2 YYNGEE. CDR3 nucleotide sequence: TGTGCCAGCAGCGCGGACAGCAGGTCCGGGGAGCTGTTTTTT. This codes for CASSADSRSGELFF.

The genes are TRBV5-6 and TRBJ2-5, with a possible D match to TRBD2 (5 bases). The V and J ends lost 4 bases and 5 bases respectively, with 9 bases between them. The length of the CDR3 is 12 residues. CDR1 and CDR2 (germline): SGHDT, YYEEEE. The chain's CDR3 is CASSGLGETQYF. CDR3 bases: TGTGCCAGCAGCGGACTTGGCGAGACCCAGTACTTC. The variable domain in full, with the rest retrieved from reference TRBV5-6 and TRBJ2-5, is DAGVTQSPTHLIKTRGQQVTLRCSPKSGHDTVSWYQQALGQGPQFIFQYYEEEERQRGNFPDRFSGHQFPNYSSELNVNALLLGDSALYLCASSGLGETQYFGPGTRLLVL.

V is TRBV28 and J is TRBJ2-3, with D perhaps matching TRBD2 (6 bases). The CDR3 has 16 residues. Looked up from germline, CDR1 is MDHEN and CDR2 is SYDVKM. The V end was cut by 3 bases, the J end by 1 base, with 14 bases between. The CDR3 sequence is CASSFIPGVGTDTQYF. The CDR3, as DNA: TGTGCCAGCAGTTTCATCCCGGGGGTCGGCACAGATACGCAGTATTTT.

In this sample, this clonotype turned up many times. The rearrangement joins TRBV12-3 or TRBV12-4 to TRBJ1-5; the D gene is possibly TRBD1 (6 bases). Between the trimmed V and J ends, which lost 6 bases and 3 bases, there was a span of 15 bases. The CDR3 covers 15 residues. The CDR3 DNA is TGTGCCAGCAGGGGAACAGGGAAGACCAATCAGCCCCAGCATTTT. Translated, it gives CASRGTGKTNQPQHF.

This clonotype has a count of ten or more. The chain combines TRBV7-9 with TRBJ2-7; tentatively, D is TRBD1 (6 bases). Looked up from germline, CDR1 is SEHNR and CDR2 is FQNEAQ (reference sequence). V was cut by 5 bases and J by 3 bases, with 14 bases left in between. The length of the CDR3 is 14 residues. The CDR3 DNA sequence: TGTGCCAGCAGCCGACCGACAGGATACTACGAGCAGTACTTC. This sequence encodes CASSRPTGYYEQYF.

Many counts were recorded for this clonotype. V is TRBV29-1 and J is TRBJ2-7, with 12 bases matching TRBD2. Trimming at V came to 6 bases and at J to 3 bases, leaving 6 bases not matched to a gene. Germline V lookup: CDR1 SQVTM, CDR2 ANQGSEA. The CDR3 is 14 residues long. The CDR3 DNA is TGCAGCGTCGCTCGACTAGCGGGAGACTACGAGCAGTACTTC. Protein product: CSVARLAGDYEQYF.

This clonotype was seen repeatedly, ten times or more. This chain links TRBV5-1 with TRBJ2-3; 7 bases match TRBD2. Trimming removed 5 bases from V and 5 bases from J; junction bases left unmatched: 11. The germline CDR1 and CDR2 sequences are SGHRS and YFSETQ. This CDR3 is 15 amino acids long. CDR3 region: CASRLPGGGRDTQYF. Here the CDR3 DNA reads TGCGCCAGCAGACTGCCGGGGGGAGGGCGAGATACGCAGTATTTT.

This clonotype has more than one count but fewer than ten. The chain combines TRBV9 with TRBJ2-1, with 8 bases that match TRBD2. The CDR3 loop spans 18 amino acids. The V and J ends lost 4 bases and 9 bases, in that order; junction bases with no gene match: 21. Per germline, CDR1 SGDLS and CDR2 YYNGEE. The CDR3 sequence: CASSSGVGTGGPELEQFF. The CDR3 DNA reads as TGTGCCAGCAGCTCAGGGGTCGGAACGGGAGGGCCGGAGCTTGAGCAGTTCTTC.

This clonotype was counted only a few times. The chain couples TRBV7-9 to TRBJ1-6; D is undetermined. From germline, CDR1 is SEHNR and CDR2 FQNEAQ (reference sequence). V was cut by 5 bases and J by 4 bases, with 9 bases left in between. The CDR3 is 14 residues long. The CDR3 DNA reads TGTGCCAGCAGCCCTGTGTCGTATAATTCACCCCTCCACTTT. Its translation is CASSPVSYNSPLHF. The full variable domain, with the rest looked up from reference TRBV7-9 and TRBJ1-6, is DTGVSQNPRHKITKRGQNVTFRCDPISEHNRLYWYRQTLGQGPEFLTYFQNEAQLEKSRLLSDRFSAERPKGSFSTLEIQRTEQGDSAMYLCASSPVSYNSPLHFGNGTRLTVT.

At least ten counts were recorded for this clonotype. The rearrangement joins TRBV30 to TRBJ1-1; weak D call: TRBD1 (6 bases). CDR1 GTSNPN and CDR2 SVGIG come from the germline V gene (reference sequence). The CDR3 is made up of 11 amino acids. V was pared by 4 bases and J by 6 bases, with 9 bases between. The CDR3 bases are TGTGCCTGGAATGAGGGGGCTGAAGCTTTCTTT. This codes for CAWNEGAEAFF.

This clonotype showed up many times. The rearrangement uses TRBV29-1 and TRBJ1-5; D is undetermined. V lost 6 bases and J lost 1, with 13 bases in between. This CDR3 is 14 amino acids long. The V gene's germline CDR1 is SQVTM and CDR2 ANQGSEA. This CDR3 reads CSVKLGSSNQPQHF. Written as DNA, the CDR3 is TGCAGCGTGAAGCTTGGCAGCAGCAATCAGCCCCAGCATTTT. Looking up the rest from reference TRBV29-1 and TRBJ1-5 gives the full variable domain: SAVISQKPSRDICQRGTSLTIQCQVDSQVTMMFWYRQQPGQSLTLIATANQGSEATYESGFVIDKFPISRPNLTFSTLTVSNMSPEDSSIYLCSVKLGSSNQPQHFGDGTRLSIL.

This clonotype was seen many times. The V gene is TRBV12-5, the J gene TRBJ1-1; TRBD1 aligns across 9 bases. J lost 3 bases, V lost 5 bases, and 7 bases had no gene match. Germline lookup yields CDR1 LGHNT and CDR2 FRNRAP. This CDR3 has 15 residues. The CDR3 DNA sequence: TGTGCTAGTGGTAAGGGGACAGGGCTCGACACTGAAGCTTTCTTT. Protein product: CASGKGTGLDTEAFF.

This clonotype turned up a few times. This chain connects TRBV11-2 to TRBJ2-5; D is unclear. The CDR3 totals 13 residues. Germline loops: CDR1 SGHAT, CDR2 FQNNGV. The germline V and J ends were trimmed by 3 bases and 5 bases, with 10 bases remaining between them. The CDR3 here is CASSFGPRETQYF. In DNA, the CDR3 is TGTGCCAGCAGCTTTGGGCCAAGGGAGACCCAGTACTTC.

V and J are TRBV4-1 and TRBJ2-7; a possible D gene is TRBD2 (6 bases). The V gene lost 3 bases and the J gene lost 6 bases, with 15 bases spanning the gap. The CDR3 length is 14 residues. Germline CDR1 and CDR2: MGHRA and YSYEKL. In nucleotides, the CDR3 is TGCGCCAGCAGCCACCGCGGGGCTAACGCCGAGCAGTACTTC. It is translated as CASSHRGANAEQYF.

Many counts were recorded for this clonotype. The chain uses TRBV12-3 or TRBV12-4 and TRBJ2-7; the D is unclear. Between the trimmed V and J ends, which lost 5 bases and 5 bases, there was a span of 10 bases. The CDR3 totals 12 residues. Here the CDR3 reads CASSHVFHEQYF. CDR3 sequence (DNA): TGTGCCAGCAGTCACGTGTTCCACGAGCAGTACTTC.

In this sample, this clonotype turned up many times. This chain joins TRBV28 and TRBJ1-4; D is unclear. This CDR3 is 14 amino acids long. Trimming pared 7 bases from V and 6 bases from J, leaving 15 bases between. Germline V gene lookup returns CDR1 MDHEN and CDR2 SYDVKM. The DNA for the CDR3 is TGTGCCAGCACCCCGGGCCCGGGGTATGAAAAACTGTTTTTT. The encoded protein is CASTPGPGYEKLFF.